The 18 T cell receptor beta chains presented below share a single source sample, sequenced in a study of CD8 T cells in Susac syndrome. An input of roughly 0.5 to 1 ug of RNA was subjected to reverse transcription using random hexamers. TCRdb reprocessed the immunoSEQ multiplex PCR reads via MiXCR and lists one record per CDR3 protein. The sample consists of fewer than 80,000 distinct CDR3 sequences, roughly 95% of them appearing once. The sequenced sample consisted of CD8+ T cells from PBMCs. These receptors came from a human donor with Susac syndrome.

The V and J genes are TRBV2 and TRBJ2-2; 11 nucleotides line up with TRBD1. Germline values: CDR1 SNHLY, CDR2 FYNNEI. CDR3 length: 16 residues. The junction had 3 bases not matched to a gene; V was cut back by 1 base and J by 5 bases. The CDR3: CASSEGRDRGTGELFF. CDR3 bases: TGTGCCAGCAGTGAAGGAAGGGACAGGGGGACCGGGGAGCTGTTTTTT. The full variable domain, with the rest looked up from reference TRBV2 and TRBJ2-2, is EPEVTQTPSHQVTQMGQEVILRCVPISNHLYFYWYRQILGQKVEFLVSFYNNEISEKSEIFDDQFSVERPDGSNFTLKIRSTKLEDSAMYFCASSEGRDRGTGELFFGEGSRLTVL.

CDR3 sequence reads: CASSVVGTGTHEQYF. For the CDR3, the DNA is TGTGCCAGCAGCGTAGTCGGGACAGGGACCCACGAGCAGTACTTC. The chain has TRBV9 and TRBJ2-7, with TRBD1 matching over 9 bases. Germline V lookup: CDR1 SGDLS, CDR2 YYNGEE. Trimming cost V 0 bases and J 5 bases; bases outside gene matches: 6. The CDR3 totals 15 residues.

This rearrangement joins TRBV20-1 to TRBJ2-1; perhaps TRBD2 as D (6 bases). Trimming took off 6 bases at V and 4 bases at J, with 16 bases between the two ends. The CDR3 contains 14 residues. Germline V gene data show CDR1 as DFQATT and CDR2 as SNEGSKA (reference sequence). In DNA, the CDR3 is TGCAGTGCCAAGAAGGGACTGGATTACAATGAGCAGTTCTTC. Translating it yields CSAKKGLDYNEQFF.

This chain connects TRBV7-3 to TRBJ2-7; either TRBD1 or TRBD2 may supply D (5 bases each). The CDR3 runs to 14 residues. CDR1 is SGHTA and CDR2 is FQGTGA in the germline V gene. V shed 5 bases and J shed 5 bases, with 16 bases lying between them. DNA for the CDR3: TGTGCCAGCAGCCTCAGGGTTGGGGACCACGAGCAGTACTTC. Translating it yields CASSLRVGDHEQYF.

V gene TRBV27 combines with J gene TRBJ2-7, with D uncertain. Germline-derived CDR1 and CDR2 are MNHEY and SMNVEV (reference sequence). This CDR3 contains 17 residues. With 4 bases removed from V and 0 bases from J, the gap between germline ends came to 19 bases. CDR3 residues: CASSWAQGGPSSYEQYF. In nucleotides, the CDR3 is TGTGCCAGCAGTTGGGCCCAAGGCGGACCGAGCTCCTACGAGCAGTACTTC.

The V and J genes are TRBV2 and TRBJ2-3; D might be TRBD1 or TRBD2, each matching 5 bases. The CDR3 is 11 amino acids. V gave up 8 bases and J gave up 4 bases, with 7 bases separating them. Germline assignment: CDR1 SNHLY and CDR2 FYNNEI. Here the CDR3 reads CASGGPDTQYF. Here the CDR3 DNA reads TGTGCCAGCGGGGGACCAGATACGCAGTATTTT.

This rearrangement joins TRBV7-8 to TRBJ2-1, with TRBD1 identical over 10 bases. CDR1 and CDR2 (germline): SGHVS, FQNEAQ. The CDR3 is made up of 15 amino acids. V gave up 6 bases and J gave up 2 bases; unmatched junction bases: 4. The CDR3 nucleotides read TGTGCCAGCAGTGTGGACAGGGGGACCTACAATGAGCAGTTCTTC. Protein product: CASSVDRGTYNEQFF.

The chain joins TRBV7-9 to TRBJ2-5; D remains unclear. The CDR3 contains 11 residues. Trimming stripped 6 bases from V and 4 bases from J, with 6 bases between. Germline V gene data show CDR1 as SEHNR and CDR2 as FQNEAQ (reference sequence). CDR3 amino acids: CASSPGETQYF. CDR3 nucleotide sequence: TGTGCCAGCAGTCCCGGAGAGACCCAGTACTTC.

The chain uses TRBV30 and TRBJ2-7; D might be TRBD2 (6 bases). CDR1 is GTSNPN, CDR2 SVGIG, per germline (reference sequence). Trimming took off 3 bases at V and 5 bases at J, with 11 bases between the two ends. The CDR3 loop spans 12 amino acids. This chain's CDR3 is CAWRPPGDEQYF. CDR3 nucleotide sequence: TGTGCCTGGAGACCCCCGGGGGACGAGCAGTACTTC.

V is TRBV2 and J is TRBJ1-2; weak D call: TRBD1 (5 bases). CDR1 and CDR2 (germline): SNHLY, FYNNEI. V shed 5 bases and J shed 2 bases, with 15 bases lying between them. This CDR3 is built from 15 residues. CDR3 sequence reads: CASSSNRNLNYGYTF. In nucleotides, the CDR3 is TGTGCCAGCAGTTCCAACAGGAATCTAAACTATGGCTACACCTTC.

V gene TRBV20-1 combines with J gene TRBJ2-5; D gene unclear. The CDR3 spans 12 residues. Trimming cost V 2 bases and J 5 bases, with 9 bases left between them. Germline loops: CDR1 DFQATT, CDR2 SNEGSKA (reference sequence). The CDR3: CSARKAWETQYF. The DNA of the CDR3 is TGCAGTGCTAGAAAAGCGTGGGAGACCCAGTACTTC.

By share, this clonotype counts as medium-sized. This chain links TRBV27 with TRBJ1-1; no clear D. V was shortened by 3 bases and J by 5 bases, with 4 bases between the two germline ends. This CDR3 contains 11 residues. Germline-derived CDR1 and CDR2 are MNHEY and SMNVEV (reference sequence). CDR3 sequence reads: CASSLGTEAFF. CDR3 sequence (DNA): TGTGCCAGCAGTTTGGGAACTGAAGCTTTCTTT.

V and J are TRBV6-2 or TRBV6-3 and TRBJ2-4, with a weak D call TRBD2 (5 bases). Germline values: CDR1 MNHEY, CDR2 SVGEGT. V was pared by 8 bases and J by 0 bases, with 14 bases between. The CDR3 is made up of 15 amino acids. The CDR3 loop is CASSLTRGAKNIQYF. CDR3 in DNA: TGTGCCAGCTCCCTGACTCGGGGAGCCAAAAACATTCAGTACTTC.

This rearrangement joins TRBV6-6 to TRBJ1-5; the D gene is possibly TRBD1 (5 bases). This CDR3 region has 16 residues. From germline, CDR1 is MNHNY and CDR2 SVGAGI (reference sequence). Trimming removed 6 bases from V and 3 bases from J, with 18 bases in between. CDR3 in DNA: TGTGCCAGCAGCTCCACAAGGGGCCAATTCAATCAGCCCCAGCATTTT. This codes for CASSSTRGQFNQPQHF.

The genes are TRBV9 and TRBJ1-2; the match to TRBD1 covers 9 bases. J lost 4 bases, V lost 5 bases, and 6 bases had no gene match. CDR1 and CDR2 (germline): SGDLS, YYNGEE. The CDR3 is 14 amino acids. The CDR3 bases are TGTGCCAGCAGTAACAGGGGGCTCGGCTATGGCTACACCTTC. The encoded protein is CASSNRGLGYGYTF. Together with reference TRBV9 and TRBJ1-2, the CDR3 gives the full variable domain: DSGVTQTPKHLITATGQRVTLRCSPRSGDLSVYWYQQSLDQGLQFLIQYYNGEERAKGNILERFSAQQFPDLHSELNLSSLELGDSALYFCASSNRGLGYGYTFGSGTRLTVV.

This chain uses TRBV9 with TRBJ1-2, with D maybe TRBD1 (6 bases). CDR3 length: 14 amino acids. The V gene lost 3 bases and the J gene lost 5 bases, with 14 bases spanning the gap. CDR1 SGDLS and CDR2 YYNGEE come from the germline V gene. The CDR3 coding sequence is TGTGCCAGCAGCGGAAGGACAGCGATTTATGGCTACACCTTC. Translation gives CASSGRTAIYGYTF.

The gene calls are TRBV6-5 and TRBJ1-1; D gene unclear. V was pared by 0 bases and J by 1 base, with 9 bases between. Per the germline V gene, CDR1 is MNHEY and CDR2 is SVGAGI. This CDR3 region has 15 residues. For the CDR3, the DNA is TGTGCCAGCAGTTACTCAGGGCACTGGAACACTGAAGCTTTCTTT. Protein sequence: CASSYSGHWNTEAFF.

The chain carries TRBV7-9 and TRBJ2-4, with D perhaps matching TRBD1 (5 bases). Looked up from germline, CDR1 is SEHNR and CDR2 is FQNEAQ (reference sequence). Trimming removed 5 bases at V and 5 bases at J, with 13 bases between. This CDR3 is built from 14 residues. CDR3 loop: CASSLPQGQNIQYF. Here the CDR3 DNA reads TGTGCCAGCAGCCTCCCGCAGGGTCAAAACATTCAGTACTTC. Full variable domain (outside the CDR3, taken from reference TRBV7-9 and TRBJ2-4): DTGVSQNPRHKITKRGQNVTFRCDPISEHNRLYWYRQTLGQGPEFLTYFQNEAQLEKSRLLSDRFSAERPKGSFSTLEIQRTEQGDSAMYLCASSLPQGQNIQYFGAGTRLSVL.